This T cell receptor beta chain was identified during a study of read filtering for tumor transcriptome and immune sequencing. The CDR3 contains 14 residues. Germline CDR1 is SGHAT and CDR2 is FQNNGV. V was shortened by 3 bases and J by 11 bases, with 17 bases between the two germline ends. Study-level results: Correlation between methods rose after single-read clonotypes were removed. The CD138-negative fraction was mixed bone marrow immune cells, not pure T cells. Single-read clonotypes: 80% to 90% of IR-seq clonotypes (around 3.6% of reads), 74.6% of RNA-seq clonotypes (44.6% of reads).

In its sample, this clonotype ranks as medium-sized. Antigen unknown. This library used roughly 400 ng RNA and molecular barcoded adaptors spanning alpha/delta and beta/gamma chains. TCRdb re-called the reads through MiXCR, storing one row per CDR3 protein. The sample contains tens of thousands of distinct CDR3 sequences, approximately 14% of which appear only once. Sampling of bone marrow took place during active disease in every patient. The sample consisted of a population of CD138-negative cells sorted from bone marrow. The clonotype was recovered from a donor over 35 with multiple myeloma. The J gene is TRBJ2-1, the V gene TRBV11-2, with a possible D match to TRBD2 (6 bases). The CDR3 protein is CASSFLKDGLKQFF. In DNA form, the CDR3 reads TGTGCCAGCAGCTTTTTGAAGGACGGACTAAAGCAGTTCTTC. The complete variable domain, with remaining parts taken from reference TRBV11-2 and TRBJ2-1, reads EAGVAQSPRYKIIEKRQSVAFWCNPISGHATLYWYQQILGQGPKLLIQFQNNGVVDDSQLPKDRFSAERLKGVDSTLKIQPAKLEDSAVYLCASSFLKDGLKQFFGPGTRLTVL.